The 22 T cell receptor beta chains below all came from one sample that was sequenced in a study of blood T cell repertoires in COVID-19 (dated by TCRdb to about 2020). Preparation of the library involved the immunoSEQ multiplex PCR assay. TCRdb took over this immuneACCESS table, retaining in-frame rearrangements with V and J assigned. Such tables are incomplete; in checked studies, under half of the missing clones stem from an unresolved V gene, and the remainder is unexplained. The sample data list some 200,000 clones, and around 84% of these were observed just once. Jointly, the top ten make up 3.5% to 4.5% of the sample. The source material was peripheral blood. These receptors all come from a middle-aged man with acute or convalescent COVID-19.

The rearrangement joins TRBV19 to TRBJ2-2; possibly TRBD2 for D (6 bases). The V end lost 9 bases, the J end lost 1 base, and 18 bases lay between the germline ends. Germline V gene data show CDR1 as LNHDA and CDR2 as SQIVND (reference sequence). This CDR3 is built from 16 residues. CDR3 sequence (DNA): TGTGCCAGCACCACTTTTGGGGGGATGAACACCGGGGAGCTGTTTTTT. Translation: CASTTFGGMNTGELFF.

This clone was recorded a few times. This chain connects TRBV10-3 to TRBJ1-2, with 7 bases aligning to TRBD1. The CDR3 sequence is 14 residues long. The junction had 6 bases not matched to a gene; V was cut back by 6 bases and J by 2 bases. CDR1 is ENHRY and CDR2 is SYGVKD in the germline V gene. The CDR3 sequence is CAISPGQLNYGYTF. CDR3 sequence (DNA): TGTGCCATCAGCCCGGGACAGCTAAACTATGGCTACACCTTC.

V and J are TRBV5-1 and TRBJ1-2; 7 bases map to TRBD1. Trimming cost V 7 bases and J 2 bases; bases outside gene matches: 8. The germline gives CDR1 SGHRS, CDR2 YFSETQ. The CDR3 contains 14 residues. The CDR3 reads CASGDSQGNYGYTF. DNA of the CDR3: TGCGCCAGCGGGGACTCACAGGGGAACTATGGCTACACCTTC.

This chain joins TRBV5-1 and TRBJ2-5; 11 bases fit TRBD2. V shed 4 bases and J 0 bases; nucleotides not matched to a gene: 5. The CDR3 spans 16 residues. Germline CDR1 reads SGHRS; CDR2 reads YFSETQ. The CDR3 coding sequence is TGCGCCAGCAGCCCCAGACTAGCGGGGAACCAAGAGACCCAGTACTTC. Protein product: CASSPRLAGNQETQYF.

The chain employs TRBV10-3 and TRBJ1-2; 7 bases map to TRBD1. Germline-derived CDR1 and CDR2 are ENHRY and SYGVKD. This CDR3 region has 14 residues. V gave up 2 bases and J gave up 6 bases; unmatched junction bases: 6. The CDR3 DNA is TGTGCCATCAGTGAGGGACAGGAGTCAAATGGCTACACCTTC. This codes for CAISEGQESNGYTF.

The J gene is TRBJ1-6, the V gene TRBV11-2; TRBD1 matches at 7 bases. There are 14 residues in the CDR3. Germline-derived CDR1 and CDR2 are SGHAT and FQNNGV. V was pared by 1 base and J by 7 bases, with 1 base of the junction left unmatched. CDR3: CASSLGQGNSPLHF. The CDR3, as DNA: TGTGCCAGCAGCTTAGGACAGGGCAATTCACCCCTCCACTTT. Drawing the rest from reference TRBV11-2 and TRBJ1-6, the complete variable domain is EAGVAQSPRYKIIEKRQSVAFWCNPISGHATLYWYQQILGQGPKLLIQFQNNGVVDDSQLPKDRFSAERLKGVDSTLKIQPAKLEDSAVYLCASSLGQGNSPLHFGNGTRLTVT.

The rearrangement links TRBV5-6 to TRBJ1-6, with 11 nucleotides matching TRBD1. This CDR3 has 14 amino acids. V was clipped by 1 base and J by 10 bases; unmatched bases: 1. Germline V gene data show CDR1 as SGHDT and CDR2 as YYEEEE. The CDR3 region has the DNA TGTGCCAGCAGCTTGCGGGACAGGGGGTCACCCCTCCACTTT. Encoded protein: CASSLRDRGSPLHF.

The genes are TRBV19 and TRBJ1-6; D is unresolved. The germline CDR1 and CDR2 sequences are LNHDA and SQIVND (reference sequence). The V end was cut by 9 bases, the J end by 8 bases, with 17 bases between. The CDR3 loop spans 14 amino acids. The CDR3 protein is CARQPGERDSPLHF. The CDR3 bases are TGTGCCAGACAACCTGGCGAGAGGGATTCACCCCTCCACTTT.

The rearrangement links TRBV28 to TRBJ1-6, with D hard to call. Germline CDR1 is MDHEN and CDR2 is SYDVKM. CDR3 length: 12 residues. V dropped 4 bases and J dropped 6 bases, with 4 bases sitting between them. The chain's CDR3 is CASSSLNSPLHF. CDR3 DNA: TGTGCCAGCAGTTCCCTTAATTCACCCCTCCACTTT.

The chain recombines TRBV10-3 with TRBJ2-5; 12 nucleotides line up with TRBD1. The length of the CDR3 is 15 residues. The J segment lost 4 bases and the V segment lost 2 bases, leaving 2 bases of the junction unmatched. Germline loops: CDR1 ENHRY, CDR2 SYGVKD. The CDR3 DNA is TGTGCCATCAGTGAGGGGACAGGGGGCTTAGAGACCCAGTACTTC. It is translated as CAISEGTGGLETQYF.

This chain links TRBV19 with TRBJ1-3; D unresolved. Germline CDR1 is LNHDA and CDR2 is SQIVND (reference sequence). The CDR3 has 16 residues. V gave up 10 bases and J gave up 0 bases, with 19 bases separating them. DNA for the CDR3: TGTGCCACCCAGGATAGCGCACTAGACTCTGGAAACACCATATATTTT. It translates to CATQDSALDSGNTIYF.

The chain links TRBV3-1 (or the pseudogene TRBV3-2) to TRBJ1-2, with unresolved D. Trimming shortened V by 1 base and J by 8 bases, and 17 bases separated the two germline ends. This CDR3 region has 15 residues. From germline, CDR1 is LGHDT and CDR2 YNNKEL (reference sequence). This CDR3 is CASSQAQAPSSGYTF. CDR3 DNA: TGTGCCAGCAGCCAAGCGCAGGCCCCTTCGTCGGGCTACACCTTC.

V gene TRBV19 combines with J gene TRBJ2-2; TRBD1 is a possible D gene (6 bases). CDR1 and CDR2 (germline): LNHDA, SQIVND (reference sequence). This CDR3 has 15 amino acids. V was cut by 4 bases and J by 3 bases, with 12 bases left in between. The chain's CDR3 is CASSSRQAYTGELFF. DNA of the CDR3: TGTGCCAGTAGTAGTCGACAGGCTTACACCGGGGAGCTGTTTTTT.

J is TRBJ2-2 and V is TRBV19; 9 positions match TRBD1. The V gene's germline CDR1 is LNHDA and CDR2 SQIVND (reference sequence). The CDR3 sequence is 16 residues long. V shed 4 bases, J shed 0 bases, and the junction held 3 bases outside the gene matches. CDR3 sequence (DNA): TGTGCCAGTAGTACCTGGACAGGGGCGAACACCGGGGAGCTGTTTTTT. Amino acids: CASSTWTGANTGELFF.

The chain links TRBV5-1 to TRBJ2-3, with 7 bases that match TRBD1. There are 14 residues in the CDR3. CDR1 is SGHRS and CDR2 is YFSETQ in the germline V gene. Trimming at V came to 4 bases and at J to 1 base, leaving 3 bases not matched to a gene. The CDR3 bases are TGCGCCAGCAGCATAACAGGGGGCACAGATACGCAGTATTTT. It encodes CASSITGGTDTQYF.

This clone was seen once. The chain combines TRBV27 with TRBJ2-5, with D possibly matching TRBD1 (5 bases). Trimming left V 5 bases short and J 2 bases short, with 12 bases between. In germline, CDR1 is MNHEY, CDR2 SMNVEV (reference sequence). The CDR3 totals 14 residues. The CDR3 loop reads CASSLPGQQETQYF. The CDR3 DNA is TGTGCCAGCAGTCTCCCCGGACAACAAGAGACCCAGTACTTC.

The chain has TRBV15 and TRBJ1-3; possibly TRBD1 for D (6 bases). The CDR3 has 15 amino acids. Germline V gene data show CDR1 as LNHNV and CDR2 as YYDKDF (reference sequence). Trimming left V 3 bases short and J 4 bases short, with 13 bases between. The CDR3 loop is CATSRATGPGNTIYF. As DNA, the CDR3 is TGTGCCACCAGCAGGGCCACAGGGCCCGGAAACACCATATATTTT.

The chain employs TRBV7-6 and TRBJ2-5; 7 bases fit TRBD2. The J segment lost 0 bases and the V segment lost 0 bases, leaving 4 bases of the junction unmatched. CDR3 length equals 16 residues. Germline CDR1 reads SGHVS; CDR2 reads FNYEAQ. Written as DNA, the CDR3 is TGTGCCAGCAGCTTAGCCGGGGGGATCTACCAAGAGACCCAGTACTTC. Amino acid sequence: CASSLAGGIYQETQYF.

Only one count was recorded for this clone. The chain links TRBV5-1 to TRBJ2-7; weak D call: TRBD2 (6 bases). The CDR3 is made up of 16 amino acids. V was trimmed by 4 bases and J by 2 bases, leaving 19 bases between them. Germline V gives CDR1 SGHRS, CDR2 YFSETQ. The CDR3 protein is CASSSRGGGATYEQYF. The CDR3 DNA sequence: TGCGCCAGCAGCAGCCGAGGTGGAGGGGCGACCTACGAGCAGTACTTC.

The J gene is TRBJ1-2, the V gene TRBV18; 7 bases fit TRBD1. V was clipped by 3 bases and J by 7 bases; unmatched bases: 23. The CDR3 contains 19 residues. Germline V gene sequence: CDR1 KGHSH, CDR2 LQKENI. The CDR3 DNA is TGTGCCAGCTCACCCGCGGGGCGACAGGGATTTTTACTTCTTGGTGGCTACACCTTC. This encodes CASSPAGRQGFLLLGGYTF.

The DNA for the CDR3 is TGCAGCGTCTTAAACGGACTACCTGGTTCACCCCTCCACTTT. It is translated as CSVLNGLPGSPLHF. The rearrangement joins TRBV29-1 to TRBJ1-6; unclear D gene. V lost 6 bases to trimming and J lost 9 bases, with 18 bases between them. Germline CDR1 reads SQVTM; CDR2 reads ANQGSEA. The CDR3 consists of 14 residues.

The chain is built from TRBV6-5 and TRBJ1-4; D is perhaps TRBD1 (5 bases). Germline V lookup: CDR1 MNHEY, CDR2 SVGAGI. V shed 4 bases and J shed 5 bases, with 11 bases lying between them. CDR3 length: 14 residues. CDR3 coding DNA: TGTGCCAGCAGTTCCTTGGGGGGGAATGAAAAACTGTTTTTT. Encoded protein: CASSSLGGNEKLFF.